This TCR beta chain was found in a study of graft-versus-host responses after intestinal transplantation. For the study at large: Every recipient underwent anti-thymocyte globulin induction, then tacrolimus and steroids for two to three years. Study outcomes and limitations: Patients with graft-donor T cell macrochimerism had high graft-versus-host to host-versus-graft clonal ratios in allografts. An association linked early post-transplant HvG declines with peak circulating GvH clone levels. GvH clones surfaced in recipient marrow, some emerging earlier in ileum or blood.

Using immunoSEQ multiplex PCR, the repertoire was profiled, and TCRdb retains in-frame clones only, with some absent. The repertoire consists of roughly 100,000 clones, with roughly 93% occurring once and the leading ten covering approximately 1%. CDR1 and CDR2 (germline): GTSNPN, SVGIG (reference sequence). Trimming cost V 3 bases and J 4 bases, with 6 bases left between them. CDR3 size: 12 residues. With respect to this clone: Its antigen is still unknown.

The TCR sequence derives from a human donor who received an intestinal transplant. The rearrangement joins TRBV30 to TRBJ2-2, with a weak D call TRBD1 (6 bases). This specimen was unstimulated CD8+ T cells sorted from spleen or lymph node cells, taken before intestinal transplant. DNA of the CDR3: TGTGCCTGGAGGGACAGCACCGGGGAGCTGTTTTTT. It is translated as CAWRDSTGELFF.